This T cell receptor (beta chain) derives from a study of T cell responses to AZD1222 COVID-19 vaccine. TCRdb's table, derived via immunoSEQ multiplex PCR, lists solely in-frame clones and lacks some. The sample shows some 80,000 clones, 65% to 80% of them seen only once. The CDR3 is 15 residues long. Trimming removed 1 base at V and 2 bases at J, with 9 bases between. Germline CDR1 is MNHGY and CDR2 is SVAAGI. The receptor's source is an adult who received the MenACWY meningococcal vaccine as a control. The chain is built from TRBV6-9 and TRBJ2-4, with D possibly TRBD2 on 5 matching bases. The starting material was peripheral blood, obtained 28 days after the second dose of the MenACWY control vaccine. The CDR3 here is CASSYYGVSKNIQYF. Here the CDR3 DNA reads TGTGCCAGCAGTTATTACGGGGTATCCAAAAACATTCAGTACTTC.